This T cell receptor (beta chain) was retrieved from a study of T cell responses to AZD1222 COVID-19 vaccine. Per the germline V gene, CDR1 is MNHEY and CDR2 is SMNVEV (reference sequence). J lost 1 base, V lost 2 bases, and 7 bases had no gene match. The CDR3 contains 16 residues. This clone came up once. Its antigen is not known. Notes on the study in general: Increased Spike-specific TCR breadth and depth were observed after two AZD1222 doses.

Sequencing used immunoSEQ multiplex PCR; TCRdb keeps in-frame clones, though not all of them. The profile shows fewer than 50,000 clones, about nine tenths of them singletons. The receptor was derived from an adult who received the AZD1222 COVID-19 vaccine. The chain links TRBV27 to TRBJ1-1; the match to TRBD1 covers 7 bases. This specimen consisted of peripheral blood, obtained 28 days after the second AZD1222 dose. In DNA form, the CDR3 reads TGTGCCAGCAGTTTAAACAGGGGCCTTTCGAACACTGAAGCTTTCTTT. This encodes CASSLNRGLSNTEAFF.